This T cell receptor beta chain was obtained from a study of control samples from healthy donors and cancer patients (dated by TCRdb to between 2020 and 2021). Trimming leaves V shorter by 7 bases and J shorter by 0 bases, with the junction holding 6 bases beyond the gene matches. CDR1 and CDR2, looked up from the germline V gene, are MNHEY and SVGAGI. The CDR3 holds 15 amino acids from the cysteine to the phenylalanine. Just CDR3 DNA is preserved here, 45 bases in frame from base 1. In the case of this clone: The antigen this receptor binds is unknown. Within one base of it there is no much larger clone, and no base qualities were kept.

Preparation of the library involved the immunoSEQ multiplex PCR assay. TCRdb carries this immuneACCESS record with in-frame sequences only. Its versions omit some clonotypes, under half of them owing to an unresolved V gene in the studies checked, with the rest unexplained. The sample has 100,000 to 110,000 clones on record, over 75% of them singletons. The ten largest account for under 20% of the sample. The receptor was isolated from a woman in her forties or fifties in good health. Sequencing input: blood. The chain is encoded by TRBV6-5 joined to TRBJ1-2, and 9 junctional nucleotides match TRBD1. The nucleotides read TGTGCCAGCAAAAGGACAGGGGAAGCTAACTATGGCTACACCTTC. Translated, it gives CASKRTGEANYGYTF.